Listed below are T cell receptor beta chains from one sample, sequenced in a study of blood T cell repertoires in COVID-19. TCRdb's table, derived via immunoSEQ multiplex PCR, lists solely in-frame clones and lacks some. In the table there are some 200,000 clones, roughly 86% of which are singletons. Sequenced: peripheral blood. All receptors derive from a man in his forties with active or convalescent COVID-19. Both conserved end residues are trimmed from each CDR3.

TRBV30 AWSAMAGSRGFDEKLF
TRBV7-2 ASSPGQGRWTGELF
TRBV5-1 ASRASSGATEAF
TRBV4-2 ASSPQGSGGLDEQF
TRBV29-1 SVEAGATNEKLF
TRBV2 ASSEQGPPYEQY
TRBV13 ASSFPPGGSRGDTQY
TRBV30 AWSRGQGNEKLF
TRBV2 ASSRLAGGRGEQF
TRBV5-1 ASSLDGGQGNTEAF
TRBV10-3 AISESRTGTYSNQPQH